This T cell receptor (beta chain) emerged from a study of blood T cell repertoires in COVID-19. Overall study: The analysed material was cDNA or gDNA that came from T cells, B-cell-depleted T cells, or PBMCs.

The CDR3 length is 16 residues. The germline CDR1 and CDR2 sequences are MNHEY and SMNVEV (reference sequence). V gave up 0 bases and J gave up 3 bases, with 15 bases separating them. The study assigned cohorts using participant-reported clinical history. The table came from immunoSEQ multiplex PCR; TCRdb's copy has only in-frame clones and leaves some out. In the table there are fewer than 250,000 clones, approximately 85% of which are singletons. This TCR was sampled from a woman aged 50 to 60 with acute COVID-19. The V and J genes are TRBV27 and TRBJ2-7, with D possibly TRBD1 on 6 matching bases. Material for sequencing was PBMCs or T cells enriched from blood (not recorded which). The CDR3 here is CASSLSYRDNRYEQYF. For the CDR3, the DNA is TGTGCCAGCAGTTTATCGTATCGGGACAACCGCTACGAGCAGTACTTC.